There are a few counts of the clone carrying this T cell receptor (beta chain). Its antigen is not identified. This CDR3 has 13 residues. Per the germline V gene, CDR1 is WSHSY and CDR2 is SAAADI. Trimming removed 4 bases from V and 8 bases from J; junction bases left unmatched: 4. This entry is derived from a study of cytomegalovirus exposure and HLA in healthy donors. Study context: A subsequent analysis reported that the 95 to 150 validation repertoires were produced on the same platform that had also been used for the 600 to 800 first-cohort repertoires. Study-level results: For cytomegalovirus status, the classifier reportedly gave diagnoses with high specificity and sensitivity. The CMV antigen specificity of a few CMV-associated chains was confirmed through in vitro analysis.

The table came from immunoSEQ multiplex PCR; TCRdb's copy has only in-frame clones and leaves some out. The repertoire holds about 160,000 clones, with about 86% as singletons. The sample taken for sequencing was PBMCs. The V and J genes are TRBV10-2 and TRBJ1-2; 10 positions agree with TRBD1. This clonotype was obtained from a woman under 30 in good health and CMV-seronegative. For the CDR3, the DNA is TGCGCCAGCAGTGGACAGGGGGCGCGGGGCTACACCTTC. This encodes CASSGQGARGYTF.